A single sample is the source of the 5 T cell receptor beta chains below, sequenced in a study of vaccination and CD4 T cells after COVID-19. No antigen has been identified for these receptors. Described treatment: approximately nine-day PBMC culture with coronavirus spike peptide pools or control peptides (ViraFEST assay). The Oncomine TCR Beta short-read assay sequenced DNA from cultured CD4+ T cells. TCRdb reprocessed the PCR reads via MiXCR and lists one record per CDR3 protein. The data contain some 15,000 distinct CDR3 sequences, around 40% of them singletons. The material sequenced was CD4+ T cells from blood, cultured in vitro, taken before SARS-CoV-2 vaccination. The receptors were gathered from a human donor who received a COVID-19 vaccine.

The chain employs TRBV12-3 or TRBV12-4 and TRBJ1-2; 9 bases line up with TRBD1. J was trimmed by 4 bases and V by 3 bases; bases with no gene match: 3. This CDR3 has 14 residues. The CDR3 DNA is TGTGCCAGCAGTTTGGGACAGGGCACCTATGGCTACACCTTC. Its protein product is CASSLGQGTYGYTF.

CDR3 coding DNA: TGTGCCAGCAGTCCGCATGGCGCAGGCAACACTGAAGCTTTCTTT. As protein: CASSPHGAGNTEAFF. The V gene is TRBV27, the J gene TRBJ1-1; D is ambiguous. The length of the CDR3 is 15 residues. The ends were cut back, 5 bases at V and 2 bases at J, with 15 bases in the middle. CDR1 MNHEY and CDR2 SMNVEV come from the germline V gene (reference sequence).

The J gene is TRBJ2-7, the V gene TRBV19; D call uncertain. CDR1 is LNHDA, CDR2 SQIVND, per germline (reference sequence). Trimming removed 4 bases at V and 0 bases at J, with 10 bases between. This CDR3 contains 14 residues. In DNA form, the CDR3 reads TGTGCCAGTAGTACGGGCGGTGTCTCCTACGAGCAGTACTTC. Protein sequence: CASSTGGVSYEQYF. Full variable domain (outside the CDR3, taken from reference TRBV19 and TRBJ2-7): DGGITQSPKYLFRKEGQNVTLSCEQNLNHDAMYWYRQDPGQGLRLIYYSQIVNDFQKGDIAEGYSVSREKKESFPLTVTSAQKNPTAFYLCASSTGGVSYEQYFGPGTRLTVT.

A few counts support this clonotype. J is TRBJ2-5 and V is TRBV20-1, with 9 bases that match TRBD2. This CDR3 is 15 amino acids long. The germline CDR1 and CDR2 sequences are DFQATT and SNEGSKA (reference sequence). V lost 3 bases to trimming and J lost 4 bases; unmatched junction nucleotides: 9. The CDR3 is CSARDGGGAPETQYF. CDR3 nucleotide sequence: TGCAGTGCTAGGGATGGCGGGGGGGCCCCAGAGACCCAGTACTTC.

The rearrangement uses TRBV7-9 and TRBJ2-3; D remains unclear. Trimming stripped 8 bases from V and 0 bases from J, with 15 bases between. The CDR3 length is 15 residues. Germline CDR1 and CDR2: SEHNR and FQNEAQ (reference sequence). The CDR3 spells CASHGEPLSTDTQYF. For the CDR3, the DNA is TGTGCCAGCCATGGCGAGCCACTTAGCACAGATACGCAGTATTTT.